This T cell receptor beta chain was captured in a study of T cell clonality in common variable immunodeficiency. This clone was seen only a few times. Sequencing ends 3 residues short of the CDR3 end; the germline J gene provides the rest. The assay was immunoSEQ multiplex PCR, and TCRdb's table has in-frame clones only and misses some. The table records some 44,000 clones without singletons, the ten largest covering about 10%. The V end lost 4 bases, the J end lost 3 bases, and 6 bases lay between the germline ends. CDR3 length equals 12 residues. CDR1 MGHDK and CDR2 SYGVNS come from the germline V gene.

The J gene is TRBJ1-1, the V gene TRBV25-1; D gene uncertain. This sequence originates from a person between 18 and 75 years old in good health. The sample comprised peripheral blood mononuclear cells. The DNA read from the CDR3 is TGTGCCAGCAGTGGAACACACACTGAA. Translation: CASSGTHTE. The full-length CDR3 reads as CASSGTHTEAFF.